Listed here is a single T cell receptor (beta chain). Per the authors' pipeline: It was from reference gene primer amplification that nucleated cell counts were estimated. This table comes from immunoSEQ multiplex PCR, and its TCRdb copy is limited to in-frame clones, with some not included. V and J calls and clone size come straight from that table; D and trimming were deduced from the DNA. The sample lists 150,000 to 200,000 clones; 75% to 85% were seen once. Everyone who took part was roughly 18 to 100 years old, and they came from roughly 25 US areas. Assignment of participants to cohorts was predicated upon participant-reported clinical history. The data stem from a study of blood T cell repertoires in COVID-19. The germline gives CDR1 LNHDA, CDR2 SQIVND (reference sequence). There are 17 residues in the CDR3. V lost 6 bases, J lost 8 bases, and 20 bases stayed unmatched.

V and J are TRBV19 and TRBJ1-2; 8 positions match TRBD1. Source material: PBMCs or T cells enriched from blood (not recorded which). This receptor was taken from a man aged 50 or older who had recovered from COVID-19. This CDR3 is CASSSQGAQFMGDGYTF. In DNA form, the CDR3 reads TGTGCCAGTAGCTCCCAGGGGGCGCAGTTTATGGGTGACGGCTACACCTTC.